The next 19 T cell receptor beta chains were all read from a single sample in a study of graft-versus-host responses after intestinal transplantation. Their recognized antigens are unknown. The assay was immunoSEQ multiplex PCR, and TCRdb's table has in-frame clones only and misses some. The sample contains tens of thousands of clones, about 89% of which appear only once. The sequencing used unstimulated CD4+ T cells sorted from spleen or lymph node cells, collected before transplant. Receptors were obtained from a human donor who was the organ donor for an intestinal transplant.

DNA for the CDR3: TGTGCCAGCAGGGGGGGGGACAACACAGGGTCTCACTATGGCTACACCTTC. Translating it yields CASRGGDNTGSHYGYTF. The gene calls are TRBV28 and TRBJ1-2, with a weak D call TRBD1 (6 bases). Germline V gene lookup returns CDR1 MDHEN and CDR2 SYDVKM. CDR3 length: 17 residues. Trimming cost V 6 bases and J 3 bases, with 23 bases left between them.

This clone was seen just once. The chain combines TRBV28 with TRBJ2-7; TRBD1 is a possible D gene (5 bases). CDR3 length equals 14 residues. V was clipped by 8 bases and J by 7 bases, with 21 bases between them. Germline V CDR1 and CDR2: MDHEN, SYDVKM. The CDR3 is CASLSRTWGAEQYF. The CDR3 region has the DNA TGTGCCAGCTTGTCCCGGACGTGGGGCGCGGAGCAGTACTTC.

The DNA for the CDR3 is TGTGCCTGGAGGGGACAGGGGGCCTACAATGAGCAGTTCTTC. Translated, it gives CAWRGQGAYNEQFF. The rearrangement uses TRBV30 and TRBJ2-1; TRBD1 matches 11 bases. V shed 3 bases, J shed 2 bases, and the junction held 0 bases outside the gene matches. The germline CDR1 and CDR2 sequences are GTSNPN and SVGIG (reference sequence). This CDR3 has 14 amino acids. The whole variable domain, remainder taken from reference TRBV30 and TRBJ2-1, is SQTIHQWPATLVQPVGSPLSLECTVEGTSNPNLYWYRQAAGRGLQLLFYSVGIGQISSEVPQNLSASRPQDRQFILSSKKLLLSDSGFYLCAWRGQGAYNEQFFGPGTRLTVL.

The rearrangement uses TRBV18 and TRBJ2-5; tentatively, D is TRBD1 (6 bases). The CDR3 consists of 13 residues. Trimming cost V 3 bases and J 3 bases, with 8 bases left between them. Germline V CDR1 and CDR2: KGHSH, LQKENI. The CDR3 DNA follows: TGTGCCAGCTCACCCGGGACAAAAGAGACCCAGTACTTC. Amino acids: CASSPGTKETQYF.

By share, this clone counts as medium-sized. The rearrangement links TRBV5-6 to TRBJ2-5; a possible D gene is TRBD1 (6 bases). The CDR3 covers 17 residues. Trimming took off 0 bases at V and 4 bases at J, with 19 bases between the two ends. Germline lookup yields CDR1 SGHDT and CDR2 YYEEEE. CDR3 in amino acids: CASSLGPRGTLSETQYF. As DNA, the CDR3 is TGTGCCAGCAGCTTGGGACCCAGGGGTACCCTTTCAGAGACCCAGTACTTC.

The V call is TRBV28, the J call TRBJ2-3; 13 nucleotides line up with TRBD2. This CDR3 has 16 amino acids. V shed 5 bases and J 7 bases; nucleotides not matched to a gene: 9. Per germline, CDR1 MDHEN and CDR2 SYDVKM. As DNA, the CDR3 is TGTGCCAGCAGTACGGGACTAGCGGGGAATATGAATACGCAGTATTTT. This translates into CASSTGLAGNMNTQYF.

The CDR3 here is CASRPLYENTEAFF. CDR3 nucleotides: TGTGCCAGCCGCCCCCTATATGAGAACACTGAAGCTTTCTTT. V usage is TRBV19 and J usage is TRBJ1-1; D uncertain. The germline CDR1 and CDR2 sequences are LNHDA and SQIVND (reference sequence). The CDR3 spans 14 residues. Trimming left V 9 bases short and J 1 base short, with 15 bases between.

The chain employs TRBV5-1 and TRBJ1-6; D gene ambiguous. The germline V gene encodes CDR1 SGHRS and CDR2 YFSETQ. The CDR3 runs to 16 residues. Trimming removed 0 bases at V and 3 bases at J, with 10 bases between. DNA of the CDR3: TGCGCCAGCAGCTTGGGACCCTCGGGCTATAATTCACCCCTCCACTTT. This sequence encodes CASSLGPSGYNSPLHF.

The rearrangement links TRBV7-6 to TRBJ2-1; maybe TRBD2 (5 bases). Looked up from germline, CDR1 is SGHVS and CDR2 is FNYEAQ. Trimming took 6 bases from V and 8 from J, leaving 14 bases between them. The CDR3 contains 13 residues. CDR3 coding DNA: TGTGCCAGCAGTTCTACGGGGTTGGATGAGCAGTTCTTC. Amino acid sequence: CASSSTGLDEQFF.

The chain uses TRBV29-1 and TRBJ2-7; 9 bases are a match to TRBD1. The V gene's germline CDR1 is SQVTM and CDR2 ANQGSEA. V was pared by 4 bases and J by 2 bases, with 3 bases of the junction left unmatched. The CDR3 runs 13 residues. This chain's CDR3 is CSVAGQGTYEQYF. CDR3 in DNA: TGCAGCGTTGCGGGACAGGGAACCTACGAGCAGTACTTC.

The rearrangement uses TRBV30 and TRBJ2-5; 10 bases line up with TRBD2. Trimming took 0 bases from V and 5 from J; bases not matched to a gene: 6. In germline, CDR1 is GTSNPN, CDR2 SVGIG (reference sequence). This CDR3 has 15 amino acids. CDR3 nucleotide sequence: TGTGCCTGGAGTGTATCTAGCGGGAGTGGGGAGACCCAGTACTTC. Its translation is CAWSVSSGSGETQYF.

The chain joins TRBV14 to TRBJ1-5; the D is unclear. Germline assignment: CDR1 SGHDN and CDR2 FVKESK. The CDR3 is 16 amino acids. Trimming removed 1 base from V and 0 bases from J, with 10 bases in between. The chain's CDR3 is CASSQVRFNSNQPQHF. The CDR3 DNA follows: TGTGCCAGCAGCCAAGTTCGGTTTAATAGCAATCAGCCCCAGCATTTT.

The chain links TRBV11-1 to TRBJ2-7; tentative D call: TRBD1 (6 bases). V lost 5 bases and J lost 1, with 15 bases in between. The CDR3 is 15 residues long. The germline V gene encodes CDR1 SGHAT and CDR2 FQDESV (reference sequence). The CDR3 protein is CASSPTGTISYEQYF. The CDR3 nucleotides read TGTGCCAGCAGCCCCACCGGGACAATTTCCTACGAGCAGTACTTC. The complete variable domain, with remaining parts taken from reference TRBV11-1 and TRBJ2-7, reads EAEVAQSPRYKITEKSQAVAFWCDPISGHATLYWYRQILGQGPELLVQFQDESVVDDSQLPKDRFSAERLKGVDSTLKIQPAELGDSAMYLCASSPTGTISYEQYFGPGTRLTVT.

This chain joins TRBV27 and TRBJ1-2; 9 bases line up with TRBD1. CDR3 length: 13 amino acids. Germline trimming cut 8 bases from V and 9 bases from J; bases unmatched to any gene: 10. Per germline, CDR1 MNHEY and CDR2 SMNVEV (reference sequence). The CDR3: CASAKQGAGSYTF. The CDR3 region has the DNA TGTGCCAGCGCTAAACAGGGGGCAGGAAGCTACACCTTC.

This clone was found once. This chain uses TRBV29-1 with TRBJ2-7, with 10 bases lining up with TRBD2. The CDR3 spans 13 residues. V lost 5 bases to trimming and J lost 3 bases; unmatched junction nucleotides: 4. The germline V gene has CDR1 SQVTM and CDR2 ANQGSEA. The CDR3 DNA is TGCAGCGTTACTAGCGGGGCTAACTACGAGCAGTACTTC. Encoded protein: CSVTSGANYEQYF.

The V call is TRBV21-1, the J call TRBJ1-1. TRBV21-1 is given as a pseudogene. The CDR3 runs 16 residues. CDR3 nucleotides: TGTGCCAGCAGCAAAGAGGGGGGGGCTTCGAACACTGAAGCTTTCTTT. Translated, it gives CASSKEGGASNTEAFF.

This sequence joins TRBV7-2 and TRBJ2-7; TRBD2 matches at 8 bases. Per germline, CDR1 SGHTA and CDR2 FQGNSA. The V and J ends lost 2 bases and 2 bases, in that order; junction bases with no gene match: 11. The CDR3 runs 17 residues. CDR3 DNA sequence: TGTGCCAGCAGCTTACGGTCCTCAGCGGGAGACCCCTACGAGCAGTACTTC. This codes for CASSLRSSAGDPYEQYF.

The chain employs TRBV5-1 and TRBJ2-2; 7 bases are a match to TRBD2. V was clipped by 1 base and J by 6 bases; unmatched bases: 3. Germline loops: CDR1 SGHRS, CDR2 YFSETQ. This CDR3 region has 14 residues. CDR3 residues: CASSLTTSPGELFF. CDR3 in DNA: TGCGCCAGCAGCTTGACGACTAGCCCCGGGGAGCTGTTTTTT.

The chain recombines TRBV7-2 with TRBJ2-3, with a weak D call TRBD2 (6 bases). CDR3 length: 14 residues. The germline V and J ends were trimmed by 3 bases and 5 bases, with 12 bases remaining between them. Germline-derived CDR1 and CDR2 are SGHTA and FQGNSA. The CDR3 DNA sequence: TGTGCCAGCAGCTTCGGGCTAGCGATAGATACGCAGTATTTT. Encoded protein: CASSFGLAIDTQYF.